This passage covers 15 T cell receptor beta chains from one sample sequenced in a study of blood T cell repertoires in COVID-19. Here immunoSEQ multiplex PCR was the method, and the copy in TCRdb shows in-frame clones only, minus some. The sample records around 130,000 clones, 85% to 90% being singletons. The sequencing input was peripheral blood. The receptors were gathered from a man in his fifties or sixties with active or convalescent COVID-19.

The chain links TRBV19 to TRBJ1-3; D is ambiguous. The CDR3 spans 13 residues. Germline CDR1 and CDR2: LNHDA and SQIVND (reference sequence). The ends were cut back, 5 bases at V and 2 bases at J, with 7 bases in the middle. DNA for the CDR3: TGTGCCAGTAGTGAAACAGCTGGAAACACCATATATTTT. It encodes CASSETAGNTIYF.

The rearrangement uses TRBV6-2 or TRBV6-3 and TRBJ2-3; TRBD2 matches 9 bases. Germline values: CDR1 MNHEY, CDR2 SVGEGT. CDR3 length equals 16 residues. V shed 6 bases, J shed 0 bases, and the junction held 7 bases outside the gene matches. This CDR3 is CASSRTSGGSTDTQYF. CDR3 nucleotide sequence: TGTGCCAGCAGCCGCACAAGCGGGGGGAGCACAGATACGCAGTATTTT.

The chain links TRBV14 to TRBJ2-7, with TRBD2 identical over 10 bases. J was trimmed by 1 base and V by 6 bases; bases with no gene match: 9. This CDR3 is 16 amino acids long. Germline V CDR1 and CDR2: SGHDN, FVKESK. The CDR3 protein is CASSPRTSGVSYEQYF. CDR3 sequence (DNA): TGTGCCAGCAGTCCCCGAACTAGCGGGGTATCCTACGAGCAGTACTTC.

V is TRBV28 and J is TRBJ2-5; perhaps TRBD1 as D (5 bases). The CDR3 loop spans 17 amino acids. Germline CDR1 and CDR2: MDHEN and SYDVKM. Trimming shortened V by 3 bases and J by 1 base, and 18 bases separated the two germline ends. In nucleotides, the CDR3 is TGTGCCAGCAGTTTTTATCCACGCAGACAGATCCAAGAGACCCAGTACTTC. Amino acid sequence: CASSFYPRRQIQETQYF.

This clone was seen only once. The rearrangement links TRBV7-2 to TRBJ2-7; 7 nucleotides agree with TRBD1. The CDR3 has 14 residues. CDR1 is SGHTA and CDR2 is FQGNSA in the germline V gene. J was trimmed by 2 bases and V by 5 bases; bases with no gene match: 6. The CDR3 DNA is TGTGCCAGCAGCCTCAGACAGGGAACCTACGAGCAGTACTTC. Translated, it gives CASSLRQGTYEQYF.

J is TRBJ2-1 and V is TRBV12-5; 13 bases are shared with TRBD2. V gave up 7 bases and J gave up 15 bases; unmatched junction bases: 18. The germline CDR1 and CDR2 sequences are LGHNT and FRNRAP. The CDR3 contains 16 residues. The CDR3 loop reads CASAPGLAGAAFHPFF. The CDR3 nucleotides are TGTGCTAGTGCCCCTGGACTAGCGGGAGCGGCGTTTCATCCGTTCTTC.

This clone was counted only a few times. The V gene is TRBV28, the J gene TRBJ1-2, with D hard to call. The V end was cut by 5 bases, the J end by 3 bases, with 13 bases between. Germline V gene data show CDR1 as MDHEN and CDR2 as SYDVKM. The CDR3 length is 14 residues. This chain's CDR3 is CASSLIGRDYGYTF. The CDR3 coding sequence is TGTGCCAGCAGTCTAATCGGGCGGGACTATGGCTACACCTTC.

This chain links TRBV7-9 with TRBJ2-7, with a tentative D call TRBD2 (5 bases). V was pared by 4 bases and J by 6 bases, with 7 bases between. CDR3 size: 11 residues. CDR1 SEHNR and CDR2 FQNEAQ come from the germline V gene (reference sequence). CDR3 sequence reads: CASSYGSEQYF. The CDR3 DNA follows: TGTGCCAGCAGCTATGGGAGCGAGCAGTACTTC. Combining the CDR3 with reference TRBV7-9 and TRBJ2-7 gives the whole variable domain DTGVSQNPRHKITKRGQNVTFRCDPISEHNRLYWYRQTLGQGPEFLTYFQNEAQLEKSRLLSDRFSAERPKGSFSTLEIQRTEQGDSAMYLCASSYGSEQYFGPGTRLTVT.

The V call is TRBV19, the J call TRBJ2-7; D is possibly TRBD1 (7 bases). The CDR3 has 16 residues. Germline V gene sequence: CDR1 LNHDA, CDR2 SQIVND (reference sequence). V dropped 3 bases and J dropped 12 bases, with 27 bases sitting between them. CDR3: CASSIQGTVDLGLVYF. In nucleotides, the CDR3 is TGTGCCAGTAGTATCCAGGGGACAGTGGATTTGGGACTGGTGTACTTC.

This clone has ten or more counts. The genes are TRBV2 and TRBJ1-5, with 7 bases identical to TRBD1. The CDR3 is 13 amino acids. CDR1 and CDR2 from the germline V gene are SNHLY and FYNNEI. J was trimmed by 5 bases and V by 8 bases; bases with no gene match: 6. This CDR3 is CASGQGVDQPQHF. CDR3 DNA sequence: TGTGCCAGCGGGCAGGGGGTGGATCAGCCCCAGCATTTT.

The V and J genes are TRBV18 and TRBJ1-2, with D hard to call. CDR1 KGHSH and CDR2 LQKENI come from the germline V gene. V dropped 2 bases and J dropped 4 bases, with 20 bases sitting between them. This CDR3 comprises 17 residues. CDR3 amino acids: CASSPEGWLDESYGYTF. The CDR3 DNA reads as TGTGCCAGCTCACCAGAGGGCTGGCTGGATGAGTCCTATGGCTACACCTTC.

V and J are TRBV3-1 (or the pseudogene TRBV3-2) and TRBJ2-7; D perhaps matches TRBD2 (6 bases). The CDR3 runs 14 residues. V was cut by 1 base and J by 2 bases, with 9 bases left in between. The germline CDR1 and CDR2 sequences are LGHDT and YNNKEL (reference sequence). The CDR3 nucleotides are TGTGCCAGCAGCCAAGGGGGAGGAGCCTACGAGCAGTACTTC. This translates into CASSQGGGAYEQYF.

The J gene is TRBJ1-1, the V gene TRBV10-3; weak D call: TRBD1 (6 bases). Trimming removed 3 bases from V and 3 bases from J, with 8 bases in between. The CDR3 has 13 amino acids. The germline CDR1 and CDR2 sequences are ENHRY and SYGVKD. Here the CDR3 reads CAISEQGDTEAFF. The CDR3 DNA is TGTGCCATCAGTGAACAGGGTGACACTGAAGCTTTCTTT.

The chain couples TRBV29-1 to TRBJ1-1, with D possibly matching TRBD1 (5 bases). CDR3 length equals 16 residues. Trimming stripped 5 bases from V and 0 bases from J, with 19 bases between. The germline gives CDR1 SQVTM, CDR2 ANQGSEA. The CDR3 loop is CSVQSGPWIMNTEAFF. CDR3 DNA sequence: TGCAGCGTTCAATCAGGGCCTTGGATCATGAACACTGAAGCTTTCTTT.

The chain uses TRBV5-1 and TRBJ2-7; 12 positions agree with TRBD2. The CDR3 contains 15 residues. V gave up 0 bases and J gave up 5 bases; unmatched junction bases: 3. Germline assignment: CDR1 SGHRS and CDR2 YFSETQ. CDR3 residues: CASSLEASGGDEQYF. The CDR3 DNA reads as TGCGCCAGCAGCTTGGAAGCTAGCGGGGGGGACGAGCAGTACTTC. The full variable domain, with the rest looked up from reference TRBV5-1 and TRBJ2-7, is KAGVTQTPRYLIKTRGQQVTLSCSPISGHRSVSWYQQTPGQGLQFLFEYFSETQRNKGNFPGRFSGRQFSNSRSEMNVSTLELGDSALYLCASSLEASGGDEQYFGPGTRLTVT.